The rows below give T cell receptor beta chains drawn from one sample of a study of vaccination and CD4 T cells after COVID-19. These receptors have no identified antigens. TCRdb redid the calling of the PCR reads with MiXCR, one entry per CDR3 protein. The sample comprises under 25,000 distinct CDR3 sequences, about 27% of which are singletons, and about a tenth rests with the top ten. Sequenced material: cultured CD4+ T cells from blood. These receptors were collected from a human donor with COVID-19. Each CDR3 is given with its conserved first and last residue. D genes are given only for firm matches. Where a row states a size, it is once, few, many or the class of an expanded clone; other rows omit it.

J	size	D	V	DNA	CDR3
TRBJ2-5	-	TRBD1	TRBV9	TGTGCCAGCAGCGTAGATCAAGACAGGGCACAAGAGACCCAGTACTTC	CASSVDQDRAQETQYF
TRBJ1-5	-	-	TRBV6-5	TGTGCCAGCAGTTCCCCGACTGAGAATCAGCCCCAGCATTTT	CASSSPTENQPQHF
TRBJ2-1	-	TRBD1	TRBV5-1	TGCGCCAGCAGCTTGGGGGGACAGGGGAATGAGCAGTTCTTC	CASSLGGQGNEQFF
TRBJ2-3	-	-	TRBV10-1	TGCGCCAGCAGTGCGTCAGACGGTGGAGATACGCAGTATTTT	CASSASDGGDTQYF
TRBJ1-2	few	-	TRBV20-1	TGCAGTGCTAGACAAGGGGGGGGTGATTACAGCTACACCTTC	CSARQGGGDYSYTF
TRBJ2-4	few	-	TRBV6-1	TGTGCCAGCCAGGGCTTCGGGGTAGCCAAAAACATTCAGTACTTC	CASQGFGVAKNIQYF
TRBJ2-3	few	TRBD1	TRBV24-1	TGTGCCACCGGGGGGACAGGGGTTGAAGATACGCAGTATTTT	CATGGTGVEDTQYF
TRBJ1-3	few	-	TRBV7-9	TGTGCCAGCAGCGGAACTGGGCTCGGGAACACCATATATTTT	CASSGTGLGNTIYF
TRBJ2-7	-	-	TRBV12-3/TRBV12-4	TGTGCCAGCAGTCGGGACCGATACGAGCAGTACTTC	CASSRDRYEQYF
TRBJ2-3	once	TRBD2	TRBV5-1	TGCGCCAGCAGCTTGGCCTCGGTAGCGGGGGGAGATACGCAGTATTTT	CASSLASVAGGDTQYF
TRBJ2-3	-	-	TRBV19	TGTGCCAGTAGTATCAACGGGGGTAGGGGCGATACGCAGTATTTT	CASSINGGRGDTQYF
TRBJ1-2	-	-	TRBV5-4	TGTGCCAGCAGCTTGTGGGGTGAAAGTCGGGGCTATGGCTACACCTTC	CASSLWGESRGYGYTF
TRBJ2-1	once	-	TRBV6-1	TGTGCCAGCCTCCGAGTGGGCAACCCCTACAATGAGCAGTTCTTC	CASLRVGNPYNEQFF
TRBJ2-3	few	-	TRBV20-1	TGCAGTGCGCACCCTGGGGCAGGGGAGCCAGATACGCAGTATTTT	CSAHPGAGEPDTQYF
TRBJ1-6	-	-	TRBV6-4	TGTGCCAGCAGTCCCGGGAACAATTCACCCCTCCACTTT	CASSPGNNSPLHF
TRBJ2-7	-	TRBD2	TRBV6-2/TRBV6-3	TGTGCCAGCAGTCCGCCGGGACTAGCAGGCCACGAGCAGTACTTC	CASSPPGLAGHEQYF
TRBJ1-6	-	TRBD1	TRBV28	TGTGCCAGCAGCCGAACCCAGACAGGGGGCTCACCCCTCCACTTT	CASSRTQTGGSPLHF
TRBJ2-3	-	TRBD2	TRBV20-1	TGCAGTGCTACTCCTCTGGGCGGGGGGGCCGAGATCACAGATACGCAGTATTTT	CSATPLGGGAEITDTQYF
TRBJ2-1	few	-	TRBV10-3	TGTGCCATCAGTGGCTATGGGATTGGGAATGAGCAGTTCTTC	CAISGYGIGNEQFF
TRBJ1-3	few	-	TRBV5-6	TGTGCCAGCAGCTTCATGGGGGCTGGAAACACCATATATTTT	CASSFMGAGNTIYF
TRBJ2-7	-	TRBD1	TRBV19	TGTGCCAGTAGTCCCAGGGGACAGGGCCCCTACGAGCAGTACTTC	CASSPRGQGPYEQYF
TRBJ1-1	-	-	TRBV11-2	TGTGCCAGCAGCTTCAGAGCCGGGAACACTGAAGCTTTCTTT	CASSFRAGNTEAFF
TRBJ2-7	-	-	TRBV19	TGTGCCAGTAGTATCGACCCCCGGGCCAGGGCCTACGAGCAGTACTTC	CASSIDPRARAYEQYF
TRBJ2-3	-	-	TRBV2	TGTGCCAGCAGTAGGACAGACCACACAGATACGCAGTATTTT	CASSRTDHTDTQYF
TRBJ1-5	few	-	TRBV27	TGTGCCAGCAGTTTTAACCAGGGGAAAAATCAGCCCCAGCATTTT	CASSFNQGKNQPQHF
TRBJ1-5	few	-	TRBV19	TGTGCCAGTAGTGTGCAGGGAAATCAGCCCCAGCATTTT	CASSVQGNQPQHF
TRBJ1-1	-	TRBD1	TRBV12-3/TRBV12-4	TGTGCCAGCACCCTACAGGGGACCACTGAAGCTTTCTTT	CASTLQGTTEAFF
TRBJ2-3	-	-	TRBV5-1	TGCGCCAGCAGCTTGGAACACGGGGGAGATACGCAGTATTTT	CASSLEHGGDTQYF
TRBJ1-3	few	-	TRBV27	TGTGCCAGCAGTTTAAGGTCCGGAAACACCATATATTTT	CASSLRSGNTIYF
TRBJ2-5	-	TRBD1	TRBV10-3	TGTGCCAGCGAGACGACAGGGACCCAAGAGACCCAGTACTTC	CASETTGTQETQYF
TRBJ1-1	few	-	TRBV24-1	TGTGCCACCAGTGACGCCGGAGGGAGAGCTTTCTTT	CATSDAGGRAFF
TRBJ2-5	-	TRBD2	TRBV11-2	TGTGCCAGCAGCCCCACCGGGACTAGCGGGGGAAAGACCCAGTACTTC	CASSPTGTSGGKTQYF